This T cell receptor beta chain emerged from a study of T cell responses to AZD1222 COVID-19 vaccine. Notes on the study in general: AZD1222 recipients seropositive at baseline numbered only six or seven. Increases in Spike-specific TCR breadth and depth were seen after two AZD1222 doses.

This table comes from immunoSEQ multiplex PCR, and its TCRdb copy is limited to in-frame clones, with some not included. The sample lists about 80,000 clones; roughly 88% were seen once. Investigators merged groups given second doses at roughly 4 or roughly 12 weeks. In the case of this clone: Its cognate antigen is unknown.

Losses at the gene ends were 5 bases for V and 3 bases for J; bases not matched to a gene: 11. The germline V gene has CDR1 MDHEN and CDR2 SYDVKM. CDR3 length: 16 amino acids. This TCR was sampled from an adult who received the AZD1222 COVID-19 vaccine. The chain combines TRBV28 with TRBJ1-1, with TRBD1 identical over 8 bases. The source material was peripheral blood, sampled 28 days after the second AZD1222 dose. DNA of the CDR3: TGTGCCAGCAGTAGGACAGGGATCGTAATGGACACTGAAGCTTTCTTT. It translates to CASSRTGIVMDTEAFF. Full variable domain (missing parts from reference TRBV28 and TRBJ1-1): DVKVTQSSRYLVKRTGEKVFLECVQDMDHENMFWYRQDPGLGLRLIYFSYDVKMKEKGDIPEGYSVSREKKERFSLILESASTNQTSMYLCASSRTGIVMDTEAFFGQGTRLTVV.